This is a list of T cell receptor beta chains from one sample in a study of T-cell memory formation after mild COVID-19. From the 5' RACE reads, TCRdb called clonotypes with MiXCR, one entry per CDR3 protein. The sample holds 35,000 to 55,000 distinct CDR3 sequences, 8% to 10% seen once. Sequencing was done on a sample of PBMCs or a T cell subset sorted from them (not recorded which). These receptors were obtained from an adult woman who had mild COVID-19 (a few samples of this study predate the infection). Cell type and time point are not known. The CDR3 runs from the conserved cysteine through the conserved F or W. D genes are given only for firm matches. Rows give clone size only sometimes, using once, few, many, or a class for an expanded clone.

d_gene: TRBD1; j_gene: TRBJ1-1; v_gene: TRBV12-3/TRBV12-4; abundance: few; CDR3nt: TGTGCCAGCAGTTTAACAGGGGGCTACCAAGGAGTATCTTTCTTT; CDR3aa: CASSLTGGYQGVSFF
d_gene: TRBD1; j_gene: TRBJ2-2; v_gene: TRBV5-1; abundance: few; CDR3nt: TGCGCCAGCAGCTTGGGACAGGGCTACACCGGGGAGCTGTTTTTT; CDR3aa: CASSLGQGYTGELFF
d_gene: TRBD1; j_gene: TRBJ1-1; v_gene: TRBV10-3; abundance: many; CDR3nt: TGTGCCATCAGTGAGTCGACCGGACAGGGTAGGACTTTCTTT; CDR3aa: CAISESTGQGRTFF
d_gene: TRBD2; j_gene: TRBJ2-7; v_gene: TRBV23-1; abundance: few; CDR3nt: TGCGCCACCCATCTATTCTCGGCTCTAGCGGGGGATTCCTACGAGCAGTACTTC; CDR3aa: CATHLFSALAGDSYEQYF
d_gene: TRBD1; j_gene: TRBJ1-2; v_gene: TRBV9; abundance: few; CDR3nt: TGTGCCAGCAGCGCGAACAGGGGCTGCAATGGCTACACCTTC; CDR3aa: CASSANRGCNGYTF
d_gene: TRBD1; j_gene: TRBJ2-1; v_gene: TRBV27; abundance: few; CDR3nt: TGTGCCAGCAGGACAGGGGACTCCAATGAGCAGTTCTTC; CDR3aa: CASRTGDSNEQFF
d_gene: NA; j_gene: TRBJ2-2; v_gene: TRBV15; abundance: few; CDR3nt: TGTGCCACCAGCCAACAGGGGGGGGCTTACGGGGAGCTGTTTTTT; CDR3aa: CATSQQGGAYGELFF
d_gene: NA; j_gene: TRBJ1-3; v_gene: TRBV7-6; abundance: NA; CDR3nt: TGTGCCAGCAGCTTATACTCTCGGACAAGGCAGAGAAACACCATATATTTT; CDR3aa: CASSLYSRTRQRNTIYF
d_gene: NA; j_gene: TRBJ1-3; v_gene: TRBV5-1; abundance: NA; CDR3nt: TGCGCCAGCAGCTTGGACACTCTCTCTGGAAACACCATATATTTT; CDR3aa: CASSLDTLSGNTIYF
d_gene: TRBD2; j_gene: TRBJ2-5; v_gene: TRBV3-1; abundance: NA; CDR3nt: TGTGCCAGCAGCCGAGGACTAGGTCTAGAGACCCAGTACTTC; CDR3aa: CASSRGLGLETQYF
d_gene: NA; j_gene: TRBJ1-2; v_gene: TRBV7-9; abundance: NA; CDR3nt: TGTGCCACCAACTACCGGCATCCCGAAGCCTATGGCTACACCTTC; CDR3aa: CATNYRHPEAYGYTF
d_gene: TRBD2; j_gene: TRBJ2-2; v_gene: TRBV25-1; abundance: few; CDR3nt: TGTGCCAGCACCCCGGCAAGCGGGGGGGCGACCGGGGAGCTGTTTTTT; CDR3aa: CASTPASGGATGELFF
d_gene: NA; j_gene: TRBJ1-2; v_gene: TRBV7-2; abundance: few; CDR3nt: TGTGCCAGCAGCTTAGGGGGACCGCTAAACTATGGCTACACCTTC; CDR3aa: CASSLGGPLNYGYTF
d_gene: NA; j_gene: TRBJ2-1; v_gene: TRBV12-3/TRBV12-4; abundance: few; CDR3nt: TGTGCCAGCAGTTTCGCCAGCAACTACAATGAGCAGTTCTTC; CDR3aa: CASSFASNYNEQFF
d_gene: NA; j_gene: TRBJ2-7; v_gene: TRBV7-9; abundance: few; CDR3nt: TGTGCCAGCAGCTTAGCCCCTAGTCAGGCCTACGAGCAGTACTTC; CDR3aa: CASSLAPSQAYEQYF
d_gene: NA; j_gene: TRBJ2-1; v_gene: TRBV4-1; abundance: few; CDR3nt: TGCGCCAGCAGCCATGGGACCAGGAGCTCCTACAATGAGCAGTTCTTC; CDR3aa: CASSHGTRSSYNEQFF
d_gene: TRBD1; j_gene: TRBJ1-2; v_gene: TRBV27; abundance: few; CDR3nt: TGTGCCAGCAACGCCTTTGGGACAGGGGATGGCTACACCTTC; CDR3aa: CASNAFGTGDGYTF
d_gene: NA; j_gene: TRBJ1-1; v_gene: TRBV6-6; abundance: NA; CDR3nt: TGTGCCAGCAGTTACACCCAGGGGAGGTTGAACACTGAAGCTTTCTTT; CDR3aa: CASSYTQGRLNTEAFF
d_gene: TRBD1; j_gene: TRBJ1-4; v_gene: TRBV27; abundance: few; CDR3nt: TGTGCCAGCAGTTTAACCTACGGACAGGGGTATGAAAAACTGTTTTTT; CDR3aa: CASSLTYGQGYEKLFF
d_gene: TRBD2; j_gene: TRBJ2-7; v_gene: TRBV20-1; abundance: many; CDR3nt: TGCAGTGCTAGACCCCTAGCGGGAGGGATTAGCGAGCAGTACTTC; CDR3aa: CSARPLAGGISEQYF
d_gene: TRBD2; j_gene: TRBJ2-4; v_gene: TRBV5-1; abundance: few; CDR3nt: TGCGCCAGCAGCTTGCCTGGGACTAGCGGTGCCGACAAAAACATTCAGTACTTC; CDR3aa: CASSLPGTSGADKNIQYF
d_gene: TRBD2; j_gene: TRBJ2-5; v_gene: TRBV7-2; abundance: NA; CDR3nt: TGTGCCAGCAGGGGGAGGGTAGCGGGAGGTGAGACCCAGTACTTC; CDR3aa: CASRGRVAGGETQYF
d_gene: TRBD1; j_gene: TRBJ1-1; v_gene: TRBV7-9; abundance: NA; CDR3nt: TGTGCCAGCGACAGGGGCCCTGAAGCTTTCTTT; CDR3aa: CASDRGPEAFF
d_gene: TRBD1; j_gene: TRBJ2-3; v_gene: TRBV12-3/TRBV12-4; abundance: medium-sized; CDR3nt: TGTGCCAGTAAGCCGGGACAGCACACAGATACGCAGTATTTT; CDR3aa: CASKPGQHTDTQYF
d_gene: TRBD1; j_gene: TRBJ1-2; v_gene: TRBV5-1; abundance: many; CDR3nt: TGCGCCAGCAGCTGGGGCGGACAGGGGTCGTATGGCTACACCTTC; CDR3aa: CASSWGGQGSYGYTF
d_gene: TRBD1; j_gene: TRBJ1-2; v_gene: TRBV3-1; abundance: many; CDR3nt: TGTGCCAGCAGCGGACAGAACAGGGGGGACTATGGCTACACCTTC; CDR3aa: CASSGQNRGDYGYTF
d_gene: TRBD2; j_gene: TRBJ2-5; v_gene: TRBV20-1; abundance: NA; CDR3nt: TGCAGTGCTAGGAACCTAGCGGGAGAAGAGACCCAGTACTTC; CDR3aa: CSARNLAGEETQYF
d_gene: TRBD2; j_gene: TRBJ2-4; v_gene: TRBV20-1; abundance: NA; CDR3nt: TGCAGTGCTCAAAATAGCGGGAGGGCCAAAAACATTCAGTACTTC; CDR3aa: CSAQNSGRAKNIQYF
d_gene: NA; j_gene: TRBJ2-3; v_gene: TRBV5-1; abundance: few; CDR3nt: TGCGCCAGCAGCTTGGGTCTAGCGCGCACAGATACGCAGTATTTT; CDR3aa: CASSLGLARTDTQYF
d_gene: NA; j_gene: TRBJ2-3; v_gene: TRBV2; abundance: medium-sized; CDR3nt: TGTGCCAGCAGTGAAAGGATGAGTCGGGGAGATACGCAGTATTTT; CDR3aa: CASSERMSRGDTQYF
d_gene: NA; j_gene: TRBJ2-1; v_gene: TRBV13; abundance: NA; CDR3nt: TGTGCCAGCAGCTTAGGCGGGAGTGGAGTCAATGAGCAGTTCTTC; CDR3aa: CASSLGGSGVNEQFF
d_gene: TRBD2; j_gene: TRBJ2-7; v_gene: TRBV30; abundance: many; CDR3nt: TGTGCCTGGAGTAACGGACTAGCGGTATCCTACGAGCAGTACTTC; CDR3aa: CAWSNGLAVSYEQYF
d_gene: NA; j_gene: TRBJ2-2; v_gene: TRBV6-1; abundance: NA; CDR3nt: TGTGCCAGCAGTGAAGCTGCGGTCGGGGAGCTGTTTTTT; CDR3aa: CASSEAAVGELFF
d_gene: NA; j_gene: TRBJ2-1; v_gene: TRBV30; abundance: NA; CDR3nt: TGTGCCTGGACTAGACGGAACAACAATGAGCAGTTCTTC; CDR3aa: CAWTRRNNNEQFF
d_gene: NA; j_gene: TRBJ1-5; v_gene: TRBV7-3; abundance: medium-sized; CDR3nt: TGTGCCAGCAGCGAATCCGACGGTTGCAATCAGCCCCAGCATTTT; CDR3aa: CASSESDGCNQPQHF
d_gene: NA; j_gene: TRBJ1-1; v_gene: TRBV2; abundance: few; CDR3nt: TGTGCCAGCAGTGGAGTCGGTTATGAAGCTTTCTTT; CDR3aa: CASSGVGYEAFF
d_gene: TRBD2; j_gene: TRBJ2-1; v_gene: TRBV12-3/TRBV12-4; abundance: NA; CDR3nt: TGTGCCAGCAGTTTAGAAAGACTAGCGGGGATTAATGAGCAGTTCTTC; CDR3aa: CASSLERLAGINEQFF
d_gene: NA; j_gene: TRBJ2-7; v_gene: TRBV1; abundance: NA; CDR3nt: TGCACCAGCAGCCAAGATATTTTAGCAGGGGGACTAGCGGGGGACCCTCCAAACTACGAGCAGTACTTC; CDR3aa: CTSSQDILAGGLAGDPPNYEQYF
d_gene: TRBD2; j_gene: TRBJ2-2; v_gene: TRBV5-6; abundance: few; CDR3nt: TGTGCCAGCAGCGTGATCGCGGGGGGGCCTGGCGGGGAGCTGTTTTTT; CDR3aa: CASSVIAGGPGGELFF
d_gene: TRBD2; j_gene: TRBJ2-3; v_gene: TRBV10-3; abundance: few; CDR3nt: TGTGCCATCGGCCGCGGGGGGCACCTCCGTTTT; CDR3aa: CAIGRGGHLRF
d_gene: TRBD1; j_gene: TRBJ2-5; v_gene: TRBV12-3/TRBV12-4; abundance: few; CDR3nt: TGTGCCAGCAGTTTAGTTACAGGGGAAGAGACCCAGTACTTC; CDR3aa: CASSLVTGEETQYF
d_gene: NA; j_gene: TRBJ1-5; v_gene: TRBV29-1; abundance: NA; CDR3nt: TGCAGCGTGCGGGACCCTTGGGGGGCCCAGCATTTT; CDR3aa: CSVRDPWGAQHF
d_gene: NA; j_gene: TRBJ1-2; v_gene: TRBV9; abundance: few; CDR3nt: TGTGCCAGCAGCGTAGCTGCAGGGCCCAGGACCTATGGCTACACCTTC; CDR3aa: CASSVAAGPRTYGYTF
d_gene: NA; j_gene: TRBJ2-5; v_gene: TRBV12-3/TRBV12-4; abundance: many; CDR3nt: TGTGCCAGCAGTTTAGTGGGCAGGGGCCAAGAGACCCAGTACTTC; CDR3aa: CASSLVGRGQETQYF
d_gene: NA; j_gene: TRBJ2-3; v_gene: TRBV12-3/TRBV12-4; abundance: few; CDR3nt: TGTGCCAGCATCGGAGGTACAGCAACTAGCACAGATACGCAGTATTTT; CDR3aa: CASIGGTATSTDTQYF
d_gene: NA; j_gene: TRBJ1-3; v_gene: TRBV24-1; abundance: NA; CDR3nt: TGTGCCACCAGTGATTCCCAACTTGGGTCTGGAAACACCATATATTTT; CDR3aa: CATSDSQLGSGNTIYF
d_gene: TRBD1; j_gene: TRBJ1-1; v_gene: TRBV30; abundance: NA; CDR3nt: TGTGCCTGGAGTACTCCGACAGGGCGGAACACTGAAGCTTTCTTT; CDR3aa: CAWSTPTGRNTEAFF
d_gene: NA; j_gene: TRBJ2-5; v_gene: TRBV7-7; abundance: NA; CDR3nt: TGTGCTAGCAGCCACTGGGAGACCCAGTACTTC; CDR3aa: CASSHWETQYF
d_gene: NA; j_gene: TRBJ2-7; v_gene: TRBV6-2/TRBV6-3; abundance: NA; CDR3nt: TGTGCCAGCAGTTACTACTACGAGCAGTACTTC; CDR3aa: CASSYYYEQYF
d_gene: TRBD1; j_gene: TRBJ1-5; v_gene: TRBV6-1; abundance: few; CDR3nt: TGTGCCAGCAAAGACAGGGGCCACAATCAGCCCCAGCATTTT; CDR3aa: CASKDRGHNQPQHF
d_gene: TRBD2; j_gene: TRBJ2-2; v_gene: TRBV4-1; abundance: many; CDR3nt: TGCGCCAGCAGCGACTTGGGGAGCGGGAGAAACACCGGGGAGCTGTTTTTT; CDR3aa: CASSDLGSGRNTGELFF
d_gene: NA; j_gene: TRBJ2-3; v_gene: TRBV20-1; abundance: many; CDR3nt: TGCAGTGCTATAACAGATACGCAGTATTTT; CDR3aa: CSAITDTQYF
d_gene: TRBD1; j_gene: TRBJ2-3; v_gene: TRBV6-2/TRBV6-3; abundance: few; CDR3nt: TGTGCCAGCAGTTACTGGGGACAGACCACAGATACGCAGTATTTT; CDR3aa: CASSYWGQTTDTQYF
d_gene: NA; j_gene: TRBJ2-1; v_gene: TRBV7-2; abundance: few; CDR3nt: TGTGCCAGCAGCTTCGTAGGGGATGGCAATGAGCAGTTCTTC; CDR3aa: CASSFVGDGNEQFF
d_gene: NA; j_gene: TRBJ1-5; v_gene: TRBV12-3/TRBV12-4; abundance: NA; CDR3nt: TGTGCCAGCAGTTTCCTCCAGGGAGTAGGCGATCAGCCCCAGCATTTT; CDR3aa: CASSFLQGVGDQPQHF
d_gene: NA; j_gene: TRBJ1-1; v_gene: TRBV12-3/TRBV12-4; abundance: NA; CDR3nt: TGTGCCAGCCTGTCCATAGTGTATGAAGCTTTCTTT; CDR3aa: CASLSIVYEAFF
d_gene: NA; j_gene: TRBJ2-3; v_gene: TRBV15; abundance: NA; CDR3nt: TGTGCCACCAGCAGAGCAAAGGTGGCGGGTAGCACAGATACGCAGTATTTT; CDR3aa: CATSRAKVAGSTDTQYF
d_gene: TRBD2; j_gene: TRBJ2-1; v_gene: TRBV12-3/TRBV12-4; abundance: many; CDR3nt: TGTGCCAGCAGTCAACTAGCGGATGACTACAATGAGCAGTTCTTC; CDR3aa: CASSQLADDYNEQFF
d_gene: NA; j_gene: TRBJ2-1; v_gene: TRBV12-3/TRBV12-4; abundance: NA; CDR3nt: TGTGCCAGCAGAGACAGGCGAACGGGCCGCTCCTACAATGAGCAGTTCTTC; CDR3aa: CASRDRRTGRSYNEQFF
d_gene: NA; j_gene: TRBJ1-1; v_gene: TRBV18; abundance: NA; CDR3nt: TGTGCCAGCTCCCACTCAGTGAACACTGAAGCTTTCTTT; CDR3aa: CASSHSVNTEAFF